The rows below give T cell receptor beta chains drawn from one sample of a study of response to subunit inactivated influenza vaccine. TCRdb analysed the RT-PCR reads with MiXCR anew, one entry per CDR3 protein. The sample holds 560,000 or so distinct CDR3 sequences, approximately 7.7% seen once. The sample consisted of PBMCs from blood, taken around 25 months after vaccination. These receptor sequences come from a man aged 50-75 years who received an inactivated influenza vaccine. CDR3s include the opening cysteine and the closing phenylalanine or tryptophan. A D gene is named only where the DNA matches it firmly. Not all rows give a size; the values are once, few, many and, for expanded clones, a class.

clone_size	cdr3_length	d_call	v_call	j_call	cdr3_nt	cdr3_aa
-	14	TRBD1	TRBV9	TRBJ2-7	TGTGCCAGCAGCGTAGGGGACAGCTTCTACGAGCAGTACTTC	CASSVGDSFYEQYF
many	14	-	TRBV5-1	TRBJ2-2	TGCGCCAGCAGCTTGGAACCAGGGCCCGGGGAGCTGTTTTTT	CASSLEPGPGELFF
-	13	-	TRBV29-1	TRBJ1-1	TGCAGCGTTGAGGGTAGGCAGAACACTGAAGCTTTCTTT	CSVEGRQNTEAFF
few	15	TRBD1	TRBV12-3/TRBV12-4	TRBJ1-1	TGTGCCAGCAGTATGCAATCCGGGACAGGAAACAAAGCTTTCTTT	CASSMQSGTGNKAFF
-	14	-	TRBV2	TRBJ1-2	TGTGCCAGCAGTGAAATCCCGAAGTCCTACGGCTACACCTTC	CASSEIPKSYGYTF
few	13	TRBD2	TRBV20-1	TRBJ2-1	TGCAGTGCAGCGGGAGTAGGCTACAATGAGCAGTTCTTC	CSAAGVGYNEQFF
few	16	TRBD1	TRBV20-1	TRBJ2-2	TGCAGTGCTAGCCCCCGGGACAGGGTTTACACCGGGGAGCTGTTTTTT	CSASPRDRVYTGELFF
-	17	TRBD2	TRBV5-5	TRBJ2-3	TGTGCCAGCGGCCCTGGGCTAGCGGGGCCACTCACAGATACGCAGTATTTT	CASGPGLAGPLTDTQYF
many	15	TRBD1	TRBV3-1	TRBJ2-7	TGTGCCAGCAGCCTCGGGACAGAACCTACCTACGAGCAGTACTTC	CASSLGTEPTYEQYF
few	11	-	TRBV29-1	TRBJ2-7	TGCAGCGTTGTGTTTGGGGGGGCGCAGTACTTC	CSVVFGGAQYF
-	17	TRBD2	TRBV18	TRBJ2-5	TGTGCCAGCTCGATAACGGCGGGAGGGCCCCTTTCGGAGACCCAGTACTTC	CASSITAGGPLSETQYF
few	15	-	TRBV20-1	TRBJ1-1	TGCAGTGCTAGAAAAACCGGGAGTATGAACACTGAAGCTTTCTTT	CSARKTGSMNTEAFF
-	17	TRBD2	TRBV29-1	TRBJ2-3	TGCAGCGTCGCCGGGACTAGCGAGAGGGTGGGCACAGATACGCAGTATTTT	CSVAGTSERVGTDTQYF
-	14	-	TRBV20-1	TRBJ2-7	TGCAGTGCTAGTAACAGGGTCCGGGGTTTCGAGCAGTACTTC	CSASNRVRGFEQYF
few	13	-	TRBV7-2	TRBJ2-5	TGTGCCAGCAGCATAGGGGGGTTTCAGACCCAGTACTTC	CASSIGGFQTQYF
-	14	TRBD1	TRBV29-1	TRBJ1-2	TGCAGCGTGCCAGGGACAGGGTCTAACTATGGCTACACCTTC	CSVPGTGSNYGYTF
-	11	-	TRBV15	TRBJ2-5	TGTGCCACCAGCAGAGCGGAGACCCAGTACTTC	CATSRAETQYF
few	14	TRBD1	TRBV28	TRBJ1-5	TGTGCCAGCAGTTGGACAGGGACCAATCAGCCCCAGCATTTT	CASSWTGTNQPQHF
-	16	-	TRBV7-2	TRBJ2-5	TGTGCCAGCAGCTTCCCATTGGGGCAGGGGTTAGAGACCCAGTACTTC	CASSFPLGQGLETQYF
-	16	-	TRBV20-1	TRBJ2-2	TGCAGTGCTAGAGATCGGTCTAGAGGGAACACCGGGGAGCTGTTTTTT	CSARDRSRGNTGELFF
few	15	-	TRBV3-1	TRBJ1-5	TGTGCCAGCAGCCAGATGCCAGATAGCAATCAGCCCCAGCATTTT	CASSQMPDSNQPQHF
many	14	-	TRBV29-1	TRBJ2-5	TGCAGCACCAACGGAGGAGGGGTGCGGGAGACCCAGTACTTC	CSTNGGGVRETQYF
few	17	TRBD2	TRBV6-5	TRBJ2-2	TGTGCCAGCAGTTACCTGCTAGCGGGGGGACACACCGGGGAGCTGTTTTTT	CASSYLLAGGHTGELFF
-	21	TRBD2	TRBV11-1	TRBJ2-6	TGTGCCAGCAGCACTGGACTAGCGGGAGGTCCCCGTGTGTGGGGGGCCAACGTCCTGACTTTC	CASSTGLAGGPRVWGANVLTF
few	16	TRBD1	TRBV5-1	TRBJ2-7	TGCGCCAGCAGCTTAATGCCGGGACAGGGGTCCTACGAGCAGTACTTC	CASSLMPGQGSYEQYF
-	13	-	TRBV12-3/TRBV12-4	TRBJ1-2	TGTGCCAGCAGTTCATCAGGTACCTATGGCTACACCTTC	CASSSSGTYGYTF
few	13	TRBD1	TRBV2	TRBJ1-1	TGTGCCAGCGGAAGACAGGGTGGCACTGAAGCTTTCTTT	CASGRQGGTEAFF
few	16	-	TRBV18	TRBJ2-1	TGTGCCAGCTCACCACCACAGCAGAGCTCCTACAATGAGCAGTTCTTC	CASSPPQQSSYNEQFF
-	18	TRBD2	TRBV11-1	TRBJ2-1	TGTGCCAGCAGCTTCTCCCGGGGACTAGCGGGACTCTACAATGAGCAGTTCTTC	CASSFSRGLAGLYNEQFF
many	13	-	TRBV6-2/TRBV6-3	TRBJ2-7	TGTGCCAGCAGTAAAGACGTAACCTACGAGCAGTACTTC	CASSKDVTYEQYF
few	15	-	TRBV11-2	TRBJ2-1	TGTGCCAGCAGGGATCCGGGACCCCCTGTCAATGAGCAGTTCTTC	CASRDPGPPVNEQFF
-	15	-	TRBV11-1	TRBJ2-7	TGTGCCAGCAGGATCCGGGACTCCCACTCCTACGAGCAGTACTTC	CASRIRDSHSYEQYF
few	18	-	TRBV5-6	TRBJ1-1	TGTGCCAGCAGCTTGTGGGGGAGAAGGCAGGGGATGAACACTGAAGCTTTCTTT	CASSLWGRRQGMNTEAFF
many	16	TRBD1	TRBV7-2	TRBJ1-6	TGTGCCAGCAGCTTTGGACAGGGGGCGTGGAATTCACCCCTCCACTTT	CASSFGQGAWNSPLHF
few	13	TRBD1	TRBV7-6	TRBJ2-3	TGTGCCAGCAGACGCGGACAGGGAGGTACGCAGTATTTT	CASRRGQGGTQYF
few	13	-	TRBV7-8	TRBJ2-5	TGTGCCAGCACTCGGGGGTACACAGAGACCCAGTACTTC	CASTRGYTETQYF
many	21	TRBD1	TRBV6-5	TRBJ1-5	TGTGCCAGCAGTTCTCTATATACCCCCCGATGGACAGGGCGTAGCAATCAGCCCCAGCATTTT	CASSSLYTPRWTGRSNQPQHF
many	13	-	TRBV20-1	TRBJ2-7	TGCAGTGCGTCTCCCGGGACCCCCTACGAGCAGTACTTC	CSASPGTPYEQYF
-	16	TRBD2	TRBV29-1	TRBJ2-5	TGCAGCGTTGATCGACTAGCGGGGGGATCGATGGAGACCCAGTACTTC	CSVDRLAGGSMETQYF
few	15	TRBD2	TRBV7-9	TRBJ2-5	TGTGCCAGCAGTCCCGGCCCGACTAGCGGAGAGACCCAGTACTTC	CASSPGPTSGETQYF
few	12	-	TRBV29-1	TRBJ1-1	TGCAGCGTTGACTTAGGGAGCGCTGAAGCTTTCTTT	CSVDLGSAEAFF
many	13	-	TRBV14	TRBJ2-1	TGTGCCAGCAGCATACCGGGCTACAATGAGCAGTTCTTC	CASSIPGYNEQFF
-	16	-	TRBV7-9	TRBJ1-3	TGTGCCAGCAAGCCCGTCCAGTCTCTCTCTGGAAACACCATATATTTT	CASKPVQSLSGNTIYF